This T cell receptor beta chain was sequenced for a study of T cells in Graves' hyperthyroidism and ophthalmopathy. Study-level results: Ophthalmopathy stood apart from stable hyperthyroidism in a 13 V-J model.

This clonotype was observed many times. Antigen: not known. The investigators amplified TCR beta CDR3 regions from RNA transcripts. First-round RT-PCR of the TCR CDR3 relied on the HTBI primer set. TCRdb recomputed calls from the multiplex PCR reads with MiXCR, one row per CDR3 protein. The top ten hold over 25% of the sample, which has about 500,000 distinct CDR3 sequences, 15% to 20% seen once. The study included ophthalmopathy patients with Clinical Activity Score at least 3, NOSPECS grade at least 4 and duration under 3 months. Uncontrolled infection, other autoimmune disease, pregnancy or lactation barred patients from enrollment. Together with thyroid ultrasound, orbital computed tomography, serum thyroxine and TRAb, clinical symptoms were used for diagnoses. Germline V lookup: CDR1 SQVTM, CDR2 ANQGSEA. The germline V and J ends were trimmed by 7 bases and 1 base, with 13 bases remaining between them. The CDR3 is 13 residues long.

This receptor was taken from a woman aged 25 to 39 with Graves' ophthalmopathy. The chain employs TRBV29-1 and TRBJ1-1; D remains ambiguous. The sequenced material came from blood. CDR3 sequence (DNA): TGCAGCGCCCGATTGGTGGCGAACACTGAAGCTTTCTTT. Residues: CSARLVANTEAFF.